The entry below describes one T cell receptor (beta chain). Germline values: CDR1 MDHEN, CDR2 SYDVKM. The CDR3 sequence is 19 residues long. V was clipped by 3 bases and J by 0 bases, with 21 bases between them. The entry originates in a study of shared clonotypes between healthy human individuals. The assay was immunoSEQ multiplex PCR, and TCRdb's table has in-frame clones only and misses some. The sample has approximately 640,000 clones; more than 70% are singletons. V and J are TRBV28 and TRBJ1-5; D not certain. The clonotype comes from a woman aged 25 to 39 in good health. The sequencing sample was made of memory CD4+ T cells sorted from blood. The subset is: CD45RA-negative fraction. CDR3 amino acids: CASSFSILTVGYSNQPQHF. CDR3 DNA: TGTGCCAGCAGTTTCTCTATCTTAACTGTAGGATATAGCAATCAGCCCCAGCATTTT.